One and the same sample provided the 25 T cell receptor beta chains below, sequenced in a study of Graves' ophthalmopathy and Graves' hyperthyroidism. RNA transcripts were the template, and TCR beta CDR3 regions were amplified from them. A first-round RT-PCR used HTBI primers, followed by a second-round multiplex PCR. TCRdb redid the calling of the multiplex PCR reads with MiXCR, one entry per CDR3 protein. The sample lists over 650,000 distinct CDR3 sequences; over 40% were seen once. The sample consisted of peripheral blood. The receptors shown here come from an adult man with Graves' ophthalmopathy.

The V and J genes are TRBV5-1 and TRBJ2-7; 10 nucleotides align to TRBD1. Unmatched junction bases numbered 10, after V lost 4 bases and J lost 9 bases. Germline-derived CDR1 and CDR2 are SGHRS and YFSETQ. CDR3 size: 14 residues. CDR3 region: CASSSRTGGHGQYF. In DNA, the CDR3 is TGCGCCAGCAGCAGCCGGACAGGGGGACACGGGCAGTACTTC.

V and J are TRBV12-3 or TRBV12-4 and TRBJ2-2; 8 nucleotides align to TRBD1. The CDR3 extends over 15 amino acids. The V gene end was trimmed by 6 bases and the J gene end by 1 base; junction bases not matched to a gene: 4. The DNA for the CDR3 is TGTGCCAGCAGCTCACAGGGGGTGAACACCGGGGAGCTGTTTTTT. Its translation is CASSSQGVNTGELFF.

The sample holds many counts of this clonotype. J is TRBJ2-2 and V is TRBV7-9; no definite D call. Germline V gives CDR1 SEHNR, CDR2 FQNEAQ (reference sequence). The CDR3 length is 15 residues. V was cut by 7 bases and J by 1 base, with 13 bases left in between. This CDR3 reads CASTPPVRNTGELFF. The DNA for the CDR3 is TGTGCCAGCACCCCCCCCGTGAGGAACACCGGGGAGCTGTTTTTT.

On this clonotype itself: Given the absence of the conserved phenylalanine or tryptophan at the CDR3 end, a read error is likely. Because the CDR3's place on the DNA is in doubt, the DNA is left out and the CDR3 is given as listed by TCRdb. The J gene is TRBJ2-6, the V gene TRBV9; TRBD1, the table's D call, lacks a check against the DNA. Germline CDR1 and CDR2: SGDLS and YYNGEE. The CDR3 numbers 10 amino acids, ends counted. Here the CDR3 reads CASSVETGRT.

This chain connects TRBV2 to TRBJ2-5, with D unclear. The end of the DNA fits TRBJ2-1 better, so the J call may be wrong. Germline V gives CDR1 SNHLY, CDR2 FYNNEI. The CDR3 has 13 amino acids. The CDR3 DNA reads TGTGCCAGCAGTGAAAATCGGAGCGATGAGCAGTTCTTC. It specifies CASSENRSDEQFF.

This clonotype was observed once. The chain employs TRBV10-3 and TRBJ2-7; 9 bases fit TRBD1. The CDR3 totals 15 residues. Germline CDR1 ENHRY, CDR2 SYGVKD. J lost 7 bases, V lost 10 bases, and 17 bases had no gene match. CDR3 nucleotide sequence: TGTGCCAGCAGGGCCCAGAACAGGGGGCGCCGGGAGCAGTACTTC. This encodes CASRAQNRGRREQYF.

The chain links TRBV7-6 to TRBJ2-7; possible D gene TRBD1, 8 bases. V was cut by 5 bases and J by 3 bases, with 17 bases left in between. CDR3 length: 15 residues. The germline CDR1 and CDR2 sequences are SGHVS and FNYEAQ. The CDR3 DNA is TGTGCCAGCAGCCCGACAGGGGACTACCTCTACGAGCAGTACTTC. This gives the protein CASSPTGDYLYEQYF.

Comment on this clonotype: This may stem from a read error, because a much larger clone lies one nucleotide away. The final CDR3 position lacks the conserved phenylalanine or tryptophan, pointing to a likely read error. The genes are TRBV9 and TRBJ1-5; no clear D. The V gene lost 0 bases and the J gene lost 2 bases, with 9 bases spanning the gap. CDR3 size: 15 residues. Per the germline V gene, CDR1 is SGDLS and CDR2 is YYNGEE. The CDR3 sequence: CASSVDEGRNQPQHL. In DNA, the CDR3 is TGTGCCAGCAGCGTAGATGAGGGTCGCAATCAGCCCCAGCATCTT.

This clonotype was recorded at least ten times. The chain has TRBV11-3 and TRBJ1-1; no definite D call. Germline CDR1 SGHNT, CDR2 YENEEA. Trimming took off 3 bases at V and 1 base at J, with 12 bases between the two ends. This CDR3 region has 15 residues. CDR3 in amino acids: CASSFSGNSNTEAFF. The CDR3 coding sequence is TGTGCCAGCAGCTTTAGCGGCAATTCGAACACTGAAGCTTTCTTT.

DNA of the CDR3: TGTGCCAGCAGCTTCAATGGCAGGGGAGAGACCCAGTACTTC. Translated: CASSFNGRGETQYF. V and J are TRBV7-9 and TRBJ2-5; the D gene is possibly TRBD1 (6 bases). The CDR3 has 14 residues. Germline CDR1 SEHNR, CDR2 FQNEAQ (reference sequence). The ends were cut back, 3 bases at V and 4 bases at J, with 12 bases in the middle.

This clonotype was picked up many times. The rearrangement uses TRBV25-1 and TRBJ1-2; perhaps TRBD1 as D (5 bases). CDR1 is MGHDK and CDR2 is SYGVNS in the germline V gene. The CDR3 consists of 12 residues. V gave up 6 bases and J gave up 8 bases, with 13 bases separating them. Here the CDR3 reads CASSGGRGGYTF. CDR3 sequence (DNA): TGTGCCAGCAGCGGGGGAAGAGGCGGCTACACCTTC.

The genes are TRBV12-3 or TRBV12-4 and TRBJ1-2, with D uncertain. CDR3 length: 13 amino acids. Trimming took 6 bases from V and 8 from J, leaving 16 bases between them. CDR3 nucleotides: TGTGCCAGCAGGCCCGGGTTGCCCGAAGGCTACACCTTC. Its translation is CASRPGLPEGYTF.

The chain links TRBV4-3 to TRBJ2-7; D is undetermined. This CDR3 is built from 15 residues. V was cut by 3 bases and J by 4 bases, with 16 bases left in between. Germline V gene data show CDR1 as LGHNA and CDR2 as YSLEER. The CDR3 DNA sequence: TGCGCCAGCAGCCATTTCCCCGGTCCTGGTTACGAGCAGTACTTC. This gives the protein CASSHFPGPGYEQYF.

Points on this clonotype: Possible read error: a much larger clone is one base away. V usage is TRBV20-1 and J usage is TRBJ2-6; the D is unclear. V was cut by 8 bases and J by 3 bases, with 5 bases left in between. CDR1 is DFQATT, CDR2 SNEGSKA, per germline (reference sequence). CDR3 length equals 11 residues. DNA for the CDR3: TGCAGTACGAATGGGGCCAACGTCCTGACTTTC. Protein sequence: CSTNGANVLTF.

There are many counts of this clonotype. This chain joins TRBV11-2 and TRBJ1-1; D is ambiguous. The V end lost 6 bases, the J end lost 1 base, and 9 bases lay between the germline ends. This CDR3 is built from 13 residues. Germline V gives CDR1 SGHAT, CDR2 FQNNGV. CDR3: CASRSHGNTEAFF. The CDR3 DNA sequence: TGTGCCAGCAGATCGCATGGGAACACTGAAGCTTTCTTT.

This clonotype was counted a few times. The J gene is TRBJ1-5, the V gene TRBV6-1, with 10 bases that match TRBD1. The germline gives CDR1 MNHNS, CDR2 SASEGT. J was trimmed by 2 bases and V by 5 bases; bases with no gene match: 6. The CDR3 is 16 amino acids. For the CDR3, the DNA is TGTGCCAGCAGTTACCTCGGACAGGGGGGCAATCAGCCCCAGCATTTT. It codes for CASSYLGQGGNQPQHF.

This clonotype came up many times. The chain is built from TRBV7-2 and TRBJ1-2, with 10 bases aligning to TRBD1. Germline V gene lookup returns CDR1 SGHTA and CDR2 FQGNSA. The CDR3 sequence is 14 residues long. V shed 3 bases and J 6 bases; nucleotides not matched to a gene: 4. This CDR3 reads CASSFRGTGDGYTF. The DNA of the CDR3 is TGTGCCAGCAGCTTTCGCGGGACAGGGGATGGCTACACCTTC.

The chain is built from TRBV15 and TRBJ2-3, with 11 nucleotides matching TRBD2. Per the germline V gene, CDR1 is LNHNV and CDR2 is YYDKDF (reference sequence). The CDR3 contains 16 residues. The V gene end was trimmed by 5 bases and the J gene end by 7 bases; junction bases not matched to a gene: 11. The CDR3 region has the DNA TGTGCCACCAGCCCTTCCCTAGCGGGGGGCAGGAATACGCAGTATTTT. This translates into CATSPSLAGGRNTQYF.

This clonotype was detected ten times or more. The chain is built from TRBV7-2 and TRBJ2-7; 13 bases agree with TRBD2. Germline values: CDR1 SGHTA, CDR2 FQGNSA. With V trimmed by 4 bases and J by 3 bases, 3 bases remained unmatched. The CDR3 is 15 amino acids. The CDR3 DNA sequence: TGTGCCAGCAGCTATACTAGCGGGAGGGTCTACGAGCAGTACTTC. Translating gives CASSYTSGRVYEQYF.

This clonotype appeared a few times. The chain links TRBV2 to TRBJ2-1, with TRBD1 matching 9 bases. V lost 2 bases to trimming and J lost 6 bases; unmatched junction nucleotides: 5. Germline V gene lookup returns CDR1 SNHLY and CDR2 FYNNEI. The CDR3 spans 15 residues. The CDR3 protein is CASSERTGDRNEQFF. CDR3 DNA sequence: TGTGCCAGCAGTGAACGGACAGGGGATCGCAATGAGCAGTTCTTC.

This clonotype was counted many times. The gene calls are TRBV20-1 and TRBJ1-1; perhaps TRBD1 as D (6 bases). Trimming pared 6 bases from V and 11 bases from J, leaving 19 bases between. From germline, CDR1 is DFQATT and CDR2 SNEGSKA (reference sequence). CDR3 length: 12 residues. As DNA, the CDR3 is TGCAGTGCGGAGGGGGGGGGCGCTGGGGCTTTCTTT. Protein product: CSAEGGGAGAFF.

The chain has TRBV6-5 and TRBJ1-3; no reliable D call. V was trimmed by 5 bases and J by 6 bases, leaving 14 bases between them. Looked up from germline, CDR1 is MNHEY and CDR2 is SVGAGI. This CDR3 has 14 amino acids. CDR3 sequence reads: CASSRTGGKNTIYF. The CDR3 DNA reads TGTGCCAGCAGTCGCACTGGCGGGAAAAACACCATATATTTT.

There are a few counts of this clonotype. The V gene is TRBV18, the J gene TRBJ2-7, with D tentatively TRBD2 (6 bases). Trimming shortened V by 1 base and J by 3 bases, and 10 bases separated the two germline ends. The length of the CDR3 is 14 residues. CDR1 and CDR2 (germline): KGHSH, LQKENI. The CDR3 region is CASSPRGEIYEQYF. The CDR3 DNA follows: TGTGCCAGCTCACCACGCGGGGAGATCTACGAGCAGTACTTC.

The chain couples TRBV2 to TRBJ2-7, with 11 bases that match TRBD1. CDR1 is SNHLY, CDR2 FYNNEI, per germline. The length of the CDR3 is 15 residues. J lost 9 bases, V lost 4 bases, and 11 bases had no gene match. CDR3 sequence (DNA): TGTGCCAGCAGTGCCAGGACAGGGGGCCCTCGAGTGCAGTACTTC. Translated: CASSARTGGPRVQYF.

This clonotype has a count of ten or more. The DNA for the CDR3 is TGTGCCAGCAGCTTCAATCCGGGACAGGGGGCCTACGAGCAGTACTTC. Encoded protein: CASSFNPGQGAYEQYF. The rearrangement joins TRBV12-3 or TRBV12-4 to TRBJ2-7; 11 bases line up with TRBD1. V dropped 6 bases and J dropped 2; count of bases not matched to a gene: 9. CDR3 length: 16 amino acids.